These 13 T cell receptor beta chains came from one sample sequenced in a study of blood T cell repertoires in COVID-19. Sequencing was performed with immunoSEQ multiplex PCR; in TCRdb, only in-frame clones are kept and a portion is missing. The repertoire includes about 45,000 clones, 83% of them detected once, and approximately 7.6% sits in the top ten. Sequenced sample: peripheral blood. These receptors all come from an elderly man in a cohort sampled during active COVID-19.

The rearrangement links TRBV10-3 to TRBJ1-2, with 10 bases matching TRBD1. Unmatched junction bases numbered 8, after V lost 0 bases and J lost 4 bases. The germline V gene encodes CDR1 ENHRY and CDR2 SYGVKD. The CDR3 is 17 amino acids. CDR3 in amino acids: CAISESRGQGLGYGYTF. CDR3 in DNA: TGTGCCATCAGTGAGTCGAGGGGACAGGGGTTGGGCTATGGCTACACCTTC.

The genes are TRBV5-4 and TRBJ2-2; TRBD2 matches at 8 bases. V lost 2 bases to trimming and J lost 3 bases; unmatched junction nucleotides: 9. This CDR3 has 17 residues. Germline V lookup: CDR1 SGHNT, CDR2 YYREEE (reference sequence). CDR3 protein: CASSFLAGGGDTGELFF. The CDR3, as DNA: TGTGCCAGCAGCTTCCTCGCGGGAGGAGGCGACACCGGGGAGCTGTTTTTT.

The V call is TRBV5-8, the J call TRBJ2-3; D gene uncertain. The germline V gene has CDR1 SGHTS and CDR2 YDEGEE. The CDR3 has 14 residues. V shed 2 bases and J shed 2 bases, with 9 bases lying between them. CDR3 protein: CASSFFPDTDTQYF. CDR3 DNA sequence: TGTGCCAGCAGCTTTTTTCCAGACACAGATACGCAGTATTTT.

The chain carries TRBV5-4 and TRBJ2-5, with D perhaps matching TRBD1 (6 bases). Trimming removed 4 bases at V and 5 bases at J, with 18 bases between. This CDR3 contains 15 residues. From germline, CDR1 is SGHNT and CDR2 YYREEE (reference sequence). This CDR3 is CASSRSLGAQETQYF. The CDR3 coding sequence is TGTGCCAGCAGCCGGAGTTTGGGGGCGCAGGAGACCCAGTACTTC.

The chain couples TRBV30 to TRBJ1-2; D is perhaps TRBD1 (6 bases). Trimming cost V 3 bases and J 7 bases, with 21 bases left between them. The CDR3 contains 15 residues. CDR1 is GTSNPN and CDR2 is SVGIG in the germline V gene (reference sequence). CDR3 sequence reads: CAWRRGWGRGLGYTF. In DNA form, the CDR3 reads TGTGCCTGGAGGAGGGGGTGGGGACGGGGCCTTGGCTACACCTTC. Full variable domain (rest looked up from reference TRBV30 and TRBJ1-2): SQTIHQWPATLVQPVGSPLSLECTVEGTSNPNLYWYRQAAGRGLQLLFYSVGIGQISSEVPQNLSASRPQDRQFILSSKKLLLSDSGFYLCAWRRGWGRGLGYTFGSGTRLTVV.

The chain links TRBV18 to TRBJ2-5, with 7 bases identical to TRBD1. V was clipped by 6 bases and J by 5 bases; unmatched bases: 12. Germline V lookup: CDR1 KGHSH, CDR2 LQKENI. CDR3 size: 15 residues. In DNA, the CDR3 is TGTGCCAGCTCTCCCGTTACAGGGGCTGGGGAGACCCAGTACTTC. Translating gives CASSPVTGAGETQYF.

V and J are TRBV7-2 and TRBJ2-2; 9 bases align to TRBD2. Germline CDR1 is SGHTA and CDR2 is FQGNSA. V trimming: 1 base; J trimming: 2 bases; junction bases outside the gene matches: 8. The CDR3 runs 18 residues. CDR3 sequence reads: CASSLVPSGRTNTGELFF. The CDR3 DNA reads as TGTGCCAGCAGCTTAGTGCCCAGCGGGAGGACAAACACCGGGGAGCTGTTTTTT.

The chain combines TRBV30 with TRBJ1-2; 9 bases align to TRBD1. Per the germline V gene, CDR1 is GTSNPN and CDR2 is SVGIG (reference sequence). The length of the CDR3 is 13 residues. V was pared by 2 bases and J by 8 bases, with 6 bases of the junction left unmatched. The CDR3: CAWSLQGASGYTF. CDR3 nucleotide sequence: TGTGCCTGGAGTTTACAGGGGGCGTCCGGCTACACCTTC.

Only a few counts were recorded for this clone. The J gene is TRBJ1-1, the V gene TRBV6-5; unclear D gene. V lost 6 bases to trimming and J lost 1 base, with 6 bases between them. The V gene's germline CDR1 is MNHEY and CDR2 SVGAGI. The CDR3 sequence is 12 residues long. CDR3 sequence reads: CASSVRNTEAFF. In DNA, the CDR3 is TGTGCCAGCAGCGTCAGGAACACTGAAGCTTTCTTT.

This chain connects TRBV29-1 to TRBJ2-7; tentative D call: TRBD1 (6 bases). V dropped 2 bases and J dropped 7 bases, with 21 bases sitting between them. The CDR3 covers 15 residues. CDR1 is SQVTM, CDR2 ANQGSEA, per germline. CDR3 loop: CSVELGAGPWGEQYF. The CDR3 coding sequence is TGCAGCGTTGAATTGGGGGCAGGGCCCTGGGGAGAGCAGTACTTC.

This chain connects TRBV19 to TRBJ2-1, with a possible D match to TRBD1 (6 bases). This CDR3 spans 15 amino acids. Germline loops: CDR1 LNHDA, CDR2 SQIVND (reference sequence). The CDR3 DNA sequence: TGTGGCTCGAAGGACAGACATACCCTTTACAATGAGCAGTTCTTC. This codes for CGSKDRHTLYNEQFF.

The chain couples TRBV2 to TRBJ2-2; D may be TRBD1 (6 bases). The CDR3 length is 14 residues. The germline V and J ends were trimmed by 6 bases and 4 bases, with 12 bases remaining between them. Germline assignment: CDR1 SNHLY and CDR2 FYNNEI. The CDR3 sequence is CASRGTRITGELFF. The DNA for the CDR3 is TGTGCCAGCAGAGGGACACGAATCACCGGGGAGCTGTTTTTT.

This clone has more than one count but fewer than ten. V usage is TRBV11-2 and J usage is TRBJ1-1, with D possibly being TRBD1 (5 bases). Germline-derived CDR1 and CDR2 are SGHAT and FQNNGV. V lost 5 bases, J lost 1 base, and 14 bases lay in between. CDR3 length: 15 residues. The CDR3, as DNA: TGTGCCAGCAGCCTGGTTCGCGGGGCGAACACTGAAGCTTTCTTT. As protein: CASSLVRGANTEAFF.